The subject of this entry is one T cell receptor beta chain. The data are from a study of blood T cell repertoires in COVID-19. About the research overall: Acute and convalescent COVID-19 samples came from the United States, Italy and Spain. PBMCs, B-cell-depleted T cells, or T cells provided the cDNA or gDNA that made up the material.

Clones were sequenced by immunoSEQ multiplex PCR, and TCRdb holds only the in-frame ones, with some missing. Among about 350,000 clones listed, more than 75% were seen once. Cohorts were based on clinical histories the participants reported. Two negative PCRs, clearance, or symptom resolution were required of recovered Cohort 3 donors. Germline CDR1 MDHEN, CDR2 SYDVKM. This CDR3 contains 12 residues. V lost 3 bases and J 5 bases, leaving 5 bases between the germline ends. V usage is TRBV28 and J usage is TRBJ1-3, with D uncertain. Sequenced input: PBMCs or T cells enriched from blood (not recorded which). This receptor was identified in a woman in her 30s who had recovered from COVID-19. CDR3 coding DNA: TGTGCCAGCAGTTTCAGGCGAAACACCATATATTTT. This encodes CASSFRRNTIYF.